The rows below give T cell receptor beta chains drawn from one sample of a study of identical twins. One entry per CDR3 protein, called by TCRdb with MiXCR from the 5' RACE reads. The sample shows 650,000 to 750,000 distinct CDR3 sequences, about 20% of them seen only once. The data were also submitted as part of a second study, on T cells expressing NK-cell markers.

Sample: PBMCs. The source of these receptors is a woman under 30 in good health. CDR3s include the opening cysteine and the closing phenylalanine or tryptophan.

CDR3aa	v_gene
CASSGKPRGARGGANVLTF	TRBV9
CASSPPGNLYEQYF	TRBV18
CASSLRLAGESEQFF	TRBV5-1
CASRLGGTNEKLFF	TRBV7-2
CASSPDPSSGANVLTF	TRBV7-6
CSARAGQLYGYTF	TRBV20-1
CSASGTGDGEQFF	TRBV20-1
CASSSSPPAEQYF	TRBV6-5
CASSLKENSPLHF	TRBV11-2
CASSWGQVDQRQHF	TRBV9
CASSLAGGLAGYNEQFF	TRBV7-2
CASSRTSVHTGELFF	TRBV12-3/TRBV12-4
CAMGGKAGGGETQYF	TRBV10-3
CASSLDAGGYEQYF	TRBV7-2
CSARGWLRSGANVLTF	TRBV20-1
CASSQDRDRGASEQYF	TRBV4-3
CASSFIAGQGQETQYF	TRBV7-9
CAAGRAGGYTF	TRBV12-3/TRBV12-4
CASSSPFGGGYQETQYF	TRBV6-2/TRBV6-3
CASSLESLSGRRNEQFF	TRBV5-5
CASTVSEYNEQFF	TRBV6-6
CASSSEGDYNEQFF	TRBV7-9
CASSQDRERVEQYF	TRBV4-3
CAIGTSGSNYEQYF	TRBV10-3
CASTKSTGELFF	TRBV12-3/TRBV12-4
CSATVTVLADTQYF	TRBV20-1
CASSYSSSGGVYNEQFF	TRBV6-5
CASSQDSGRGYNEQFF	TRBV3-1
CSVVGKNTGELFF	TRBV29-1
CASSLERTRPFF	TRBV12-3/TRBV12-4
CASSLRGVRGNQPQHF	TRBV12-3/TRBV12-4
CSGGGSRGSHDNEQFF	TRBV29-1
CSVERAANTEAFF	TRBV29-1
CASSPNRGNEQFF	TRBV18
CASRYRLAGGGELFF	TRBV12-3/TRBV12-4
CASKFGEETQYF	TRBV5-5
CSARGGQFGEQFF	TRBV20-1
CASSLDRGSQTQYF	TRBV7-2
CASSYVGTGGAGANVLTF	TRBV6-5
CASSLSQGTEAFF	TRBV9
CAWSQGQSAFF	TRBV30
CASSQDGYNEQFF	TRBV4-3
CASSFRGVGTDTQYF	TRBV5-6
CASSGTGRNEKLFF	TRBV6-1
CSAAAGRAGSYNEQFF	TRBV20-1
CSARDRRQGLSPLHF	TRBV20-1
CASSRSTGSLGSEQYF	TRBV12-3/TRBV12-4
CSARAQREVHEQFF	TRBV20-1
CASTVAAGGPADTQYF	TRBV19
CASSVGSLSVETQYF	TRBV9
CASSVTSTNEKLFF	TRBV7-9
CSVTQGTGNTIYF	TRBV29-1
CSASPLSGASSYNEQFF	TRBV20-1
CSATQLGTSPFF	TRBV20-1
CSVEGYVGGRADTQYF	TRBV29-1
CASSFRDRDRDEQFF	TRBV12-3/TRBV12-4